The present T cell receptor (beta chain) was sequenced within a study of T cell responses to AZD1222 COVID-19 vaccine. Assay: immunoSEQ multiplex PCR; the TCRdb copy retains only in-frame clones and omits some. Of about 120,000 clones listed, roughly 87% are singletons. V lost 7 bases to trimming and J lost 3 bases, with 19 bases between them. This CDR3 is 15 amino acids long. Germline lookup yields CDR1 SNHLY and CDR2 FYNNEI. The clonotype comes from an adult who received the AZD1222 COVID-19 vaccine. The sample here was peripheral blood, taken 28 days after the second AZD1222 dose. The chain links TRBV2 to TRBJ2-7, with D possibly being TRBD1 or TRBD2 (5 bases each). The CDR3 region is CASKSGQRVFYEQYF. CDR3 DNA: TGTGCCAGCAAATCGGGGCAAAGGGTCTTCTACGAGCAGTACTTC.